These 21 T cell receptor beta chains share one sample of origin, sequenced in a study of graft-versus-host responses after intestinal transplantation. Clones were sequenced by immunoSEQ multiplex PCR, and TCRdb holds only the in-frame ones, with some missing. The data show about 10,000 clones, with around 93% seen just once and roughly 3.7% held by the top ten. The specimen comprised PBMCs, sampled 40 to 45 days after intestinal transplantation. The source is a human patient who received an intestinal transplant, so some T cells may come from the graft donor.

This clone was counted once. Written as DNA, the CDR3 is TGTGCCAGCAGTTACGGGAGGGACACAGGTCAGAGGGGGCAGTTCTTC. This translates into CASSYGRDTGQRGQFF. V is TRBV6-5 and J is TRBJ2-1; the D gene is possibly TRBD2 (7 bases). There are 16 residues in the CDR3. CDR1 and CDR2 (germline): MNHEY, SVGAGI. With 2 bases removed from V and 12 bases from J, the gap between germline ends came to 23 bases.

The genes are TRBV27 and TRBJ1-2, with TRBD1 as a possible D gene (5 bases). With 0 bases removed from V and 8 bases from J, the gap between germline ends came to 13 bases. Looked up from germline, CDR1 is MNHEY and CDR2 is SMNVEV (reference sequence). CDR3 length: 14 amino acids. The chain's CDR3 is CASSLSEQVGGYTF. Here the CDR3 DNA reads TGTGCCAGCAGTTTATCGGAACAGGTGGGGGGCTACACCTTC.

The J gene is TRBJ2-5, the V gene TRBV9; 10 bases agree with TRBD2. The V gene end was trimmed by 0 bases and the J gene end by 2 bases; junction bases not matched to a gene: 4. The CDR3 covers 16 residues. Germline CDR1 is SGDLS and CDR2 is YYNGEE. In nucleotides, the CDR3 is TGTGCCAGCAGCGTAGATACTAGCGGGGCTCAAGAGACCCAGTACTTC. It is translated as CASSVDTSGAQETQYF. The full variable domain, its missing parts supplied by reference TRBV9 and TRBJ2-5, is DSGVTQTPKHLITATGQRVTLRCSPRSGDLSVYWYQQSLDQGLQFLIQYYNGEERAKGNILERFSAQQFPDLHSELNLSSLELGDSALYFCASSVDTSGAQETQYFGPGTRLLVL.

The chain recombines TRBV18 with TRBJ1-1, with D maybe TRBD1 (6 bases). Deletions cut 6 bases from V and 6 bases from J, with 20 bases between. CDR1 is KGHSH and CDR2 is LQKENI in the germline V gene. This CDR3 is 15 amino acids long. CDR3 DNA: TGTGCCAGCTCCCTCGGGGGCCAGAGGATGGCTGAAGCTTTCTTT. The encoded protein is CASSLGGQRMAEAFF. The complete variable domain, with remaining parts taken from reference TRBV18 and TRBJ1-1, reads NAGVMQNPRHLVRRRGQEARLRCSPMKGHSHVYWYRQLPEEGLKFMVYLQKENIIDESGMPKERFSAEFPKEGPSILRIQQVVRGDSAAYFCASSLGGQRMAEAFFGQGTRLTVV.

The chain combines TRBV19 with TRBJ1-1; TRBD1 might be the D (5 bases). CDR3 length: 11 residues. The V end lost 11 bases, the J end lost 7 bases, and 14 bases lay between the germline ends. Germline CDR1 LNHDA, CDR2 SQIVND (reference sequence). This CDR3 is CAPGGIHEAFF. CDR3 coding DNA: TGTGCCCCGGGGGGAATACATGAAGCTTTCTTT.

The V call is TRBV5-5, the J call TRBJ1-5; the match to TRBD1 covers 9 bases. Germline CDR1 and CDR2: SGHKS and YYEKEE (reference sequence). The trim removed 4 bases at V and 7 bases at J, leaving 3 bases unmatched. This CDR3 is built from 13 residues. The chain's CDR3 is CASSRTGEQPQHF. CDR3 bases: TGTGCCAGCAGCCGGACAGGGGAACAGCCCCAGCATTTT. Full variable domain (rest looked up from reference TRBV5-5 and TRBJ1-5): DAGVTQSPTHLIKTRGQQVTLRCSPISGHKSVSWYQQVLGQGPQFIFQYYEKEERGRGNFPDRFSARQFPNYSSELNVNALLLGDSALYLCASSRTGEQPQHFGDGTRLSIL.

CDR3 sequence reads: CASTLGTASTDTQYF. CDR3 coding DNA: TGTGCCAGCACCCTAGGGACGGCTAGCACAGATACGCAGTATTTT. The gene calls are TRBV27 and TRBJ2-3; either TRBD1 or TRBD2 may supply D (5 bases each). CDR1 and CDR2 (germline): MNHEY, SMNVEV (reference sequence). V shed 7 bases and J shed 0 bases, with 14 bases lying between them. CDR3 length: 15 amino acids.

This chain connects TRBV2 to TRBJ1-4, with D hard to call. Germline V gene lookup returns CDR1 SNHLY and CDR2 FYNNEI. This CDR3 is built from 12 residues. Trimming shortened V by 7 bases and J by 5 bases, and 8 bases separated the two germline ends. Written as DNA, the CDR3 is TGTGCCAGCAAGACGGAAAATGAAAAACTGTTTTTT. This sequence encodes CASKTENEKLFF.

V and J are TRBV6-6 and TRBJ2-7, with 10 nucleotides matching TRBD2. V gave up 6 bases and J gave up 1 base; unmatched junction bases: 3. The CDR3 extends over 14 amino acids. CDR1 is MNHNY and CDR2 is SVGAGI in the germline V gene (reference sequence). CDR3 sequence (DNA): TGTGCCAGCAGGACGACTAGCGGGTCCTACGAGCAGTACTTC. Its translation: CASRTTSGSYEQYF.

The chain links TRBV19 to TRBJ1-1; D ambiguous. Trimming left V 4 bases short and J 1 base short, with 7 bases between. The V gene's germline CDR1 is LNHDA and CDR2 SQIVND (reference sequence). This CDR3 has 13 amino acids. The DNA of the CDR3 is TGTGCCAGTAGTACCCTGGGGAACACTGAAGCTTTCTTT. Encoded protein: CASSTLGNTEAFF.

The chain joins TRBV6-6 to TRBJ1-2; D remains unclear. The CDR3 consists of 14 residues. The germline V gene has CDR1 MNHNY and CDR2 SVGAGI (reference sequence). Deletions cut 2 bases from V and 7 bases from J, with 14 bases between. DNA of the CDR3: TGTGCCAGCAGTTACGCCTACGTCCCTGGTGGCTACACCTTC. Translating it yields CASSYAYVPGGYTF.

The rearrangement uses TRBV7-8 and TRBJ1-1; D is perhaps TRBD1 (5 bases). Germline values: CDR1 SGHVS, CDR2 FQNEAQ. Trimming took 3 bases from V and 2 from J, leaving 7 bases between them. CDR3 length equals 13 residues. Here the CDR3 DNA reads TGTGCCAGCAGCTTCCGGGACAACACTGAAGCTTTCTTT. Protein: CASSFRDNTEAFF.

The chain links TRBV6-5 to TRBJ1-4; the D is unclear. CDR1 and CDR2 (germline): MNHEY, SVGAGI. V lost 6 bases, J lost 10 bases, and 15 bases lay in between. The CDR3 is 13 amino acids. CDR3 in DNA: TGTGCCAGCAGCTCCCAAGTGACCCGAAAACTGTTTTTT. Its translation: CASSSQVTRKLFF.

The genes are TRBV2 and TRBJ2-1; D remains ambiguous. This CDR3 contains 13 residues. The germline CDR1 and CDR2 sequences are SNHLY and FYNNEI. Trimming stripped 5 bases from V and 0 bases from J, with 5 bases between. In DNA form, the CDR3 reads TGTGCCAGCAGTCGCGGCTCCTACAATGAGCAGTTCTTC. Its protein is CASSRGSYNEQFF.

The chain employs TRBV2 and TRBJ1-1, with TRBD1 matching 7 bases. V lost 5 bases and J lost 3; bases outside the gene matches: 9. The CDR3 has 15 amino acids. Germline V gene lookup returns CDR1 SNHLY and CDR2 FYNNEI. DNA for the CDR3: TGTGCCAGCAGTTATTTTAGGGGGCTGGACACTGAAGCTTTCTTT. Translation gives CASSYFRGLDTEAFF.

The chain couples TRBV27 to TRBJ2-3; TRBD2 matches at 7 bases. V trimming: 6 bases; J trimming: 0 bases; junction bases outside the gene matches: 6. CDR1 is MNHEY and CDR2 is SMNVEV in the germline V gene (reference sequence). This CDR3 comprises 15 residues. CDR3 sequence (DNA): TGTGCCAGCAGGACAAGCGGGGCAAGCACAGATACGCAGTATTTT. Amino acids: CASRTSGASTDTQYF.

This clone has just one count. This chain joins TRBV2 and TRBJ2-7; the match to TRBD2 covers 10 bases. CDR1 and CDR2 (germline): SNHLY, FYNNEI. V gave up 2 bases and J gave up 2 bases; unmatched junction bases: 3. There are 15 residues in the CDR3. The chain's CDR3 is CASSELAGATYEQYF. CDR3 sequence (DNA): TGTGCCAGCAGTGAACTAGCGGGGGCGACCTACGAGCAGTACTTC.

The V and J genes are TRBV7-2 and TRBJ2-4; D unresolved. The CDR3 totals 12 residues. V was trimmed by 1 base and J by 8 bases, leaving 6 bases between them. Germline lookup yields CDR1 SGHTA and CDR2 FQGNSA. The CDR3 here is CASSLDFYIQYF. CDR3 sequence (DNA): TGTGCCAGCAGCTTAGACTTTTACATTCAGTACTTC.

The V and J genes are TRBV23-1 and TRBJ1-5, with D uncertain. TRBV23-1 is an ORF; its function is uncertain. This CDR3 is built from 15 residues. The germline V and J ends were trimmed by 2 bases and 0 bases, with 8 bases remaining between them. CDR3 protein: CASSQPGDSNQPQHF. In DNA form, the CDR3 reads TGCGCCAGCAGTCAACCCGGAGATAGCAATCAGCCCCAGCATTTT.

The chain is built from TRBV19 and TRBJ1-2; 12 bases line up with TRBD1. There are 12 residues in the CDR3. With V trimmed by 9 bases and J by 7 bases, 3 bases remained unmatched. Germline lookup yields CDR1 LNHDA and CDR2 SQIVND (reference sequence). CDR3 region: CASGTGGFGYTF. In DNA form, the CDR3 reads TGTGCCAGCGGGACAGGGGGCTTTGGCTACACCTTC.

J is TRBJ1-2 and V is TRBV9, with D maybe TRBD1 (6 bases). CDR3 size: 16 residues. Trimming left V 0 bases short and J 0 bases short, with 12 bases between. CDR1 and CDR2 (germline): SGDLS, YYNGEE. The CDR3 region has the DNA TGTGCCAGCAGCGTAGGGGGGGACATCCCTAACTATGGCTACACCTTC. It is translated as CASSVGGDIPNYGYTF.